The 10 T cell receptor beta chains presented below share a single source sample, sequenced in a study of cytomegalovirus exposure and HLA in healthy donors. With 60 Vbeta and 13 Jbeta primers, the PCR was carried out. Generated by immunoSEQ multiplex PCR, the TCRdb table keeps only in-frame clones and is missing some. The sample has some 140,000 clones, 65% to 85% seen once; the top ten hold more than 0.85%. The material sequenced was PBMCs. The origin of the receptors is a man aged 18 to 35 in good health and CMV-seronegative.

This rearrangement joins TRBV6-5 to TRBJ2-2, with D tentatively TRBD2 (6 bases). V lost 6 bases to trimming and J lost 7 bases, with 12 bases between them. There are 13 residues in the CDR3. From germline, CDR1 is MNHEY and CDR2 SVGAGI. The CDR3 loop is CASSPEGNGELFF. The CDR3 nucleotides are TGTGCCAGCAGCCCGGAGGGGAACGGGGAGCTGTTTTTT.

V usage is TRBV10-3 and J usage is TRBJ2-1; 10 bases fit TRBD2. Germline CDR1 reads ENHRY; CDR2 reads SYGVKD. The CDR3 sequence is 17 residues long. The ends lost 3 bases at V and 3 bases at J; junction bases unmatched: 8. The CDR3 bases are TGTGCCATCAGTGACGCAGCGGGGGGGATTCTCTACAATGAGCAGTTCTTC. Its translation is CAISDAAGGILYNEQFF.

CDR3 loop: CASSKLTEGAEAFF. The CDR3 DNA sequence: TGTGCCAGCAGCAAACTAACAGAGGGGGCTGAAGCTTTCTTT. The gene calls are TRBV21-1 and TRBJ1-1; TRBD1 is taken as the D call from the table, unchecked against the DNA. TRBV21-1 is described as a pseudogene. This CDR3 contains 14 residues.

V gene TRBV2 combines with J gene TRBJ2-5, with D possibly being TRBD1 (6 bases). Germline values: CDR1 SNHLY, CDR2 FYNNEI. V was pared by 5 bases and J by 2 bases, with 12 bases between. This CDR3 has 14 residues. For the CDR3, the DNA is TGTGCCAGCAGTAGAGATCAGGGGCAAGAGACCCAGTACTTC. Its translation: CASSRDQGQETQYF.

This clone has just a few counts. The chain links TRBV19 to TRBJ1-5; 10 bases fit TRBD1. The CDR3 is made up of 14 amino acids. The junction had 6 bases not matched to a gene; V was cut back by 7 bases and J by 6 bases. The germline V gene encodes CDR1 LNHDA and CDR2 SQIVND (reference sequence). The CDR3 region is CASKGTGVSQPQHF. CDR3 coding DNA: TGTGCCAGTAAGGGGACAGGGGTATCTCAGCCCCAGCATTTT.

This sequence joins TRBV18 and TRBJ1-1; 7 bases agree with TRBD1. The CDR3 runs to 14 residues. The V gene end was trimmed by 3 bases and the J gene end by 1 base; junction bases not matched to a gene: 2. Germline assignment: CDR1 KGHSH and CDR2 LQKENI. The DNA of the CDR3 is TGTGCCAGCTCACCCCGGACAGGGAACACTGAAGCTTTCTTT. Its protein product is CASSPRTGNTEAFF.

The chain recombines TRBV7-9 with TRBJ1-3; maybe TRBD1 (5 bases). This CDR3 has 12 residues. V was clipped by 7 bases and J by 9 bases, with 13 bases between them. Germline values: CDR1 SEHNR, CDR2 FQNEAQ (reference sequence). The CDR3 reads CASTFIGGTIYF. The CDR3 DNA reads TGTGCCAGCACCTTCATCGGGGGCACCATATATTTT. The full variable domain, its missing parts supplied by reference TRBV7-9 and TRBJ1-3, is DTGVSQNPRHKITKRGQNVTFRCDPISEHNRLYWYRQTLGQGPEFLTYFQNEAQLEKSRLLSDRFSAERPKGSFSTLEIQRTEQGDSAMYLCASTFIGGTIYFGEGSWLTVV.

The chain couples TRBV18 to TRBJ1-5; D ambiguous. The CDR3 runs 12 residues. Trimming pared 2 bases from V and 4 bases from J, leaving 3 bases between. The V gene's germline CDR1 is KGHSH and CDR2 LQKENI. The CDR3 DNA follows: TGTGCCAGCTCACCATCAAATCAGCCCCAGCATTTT. Protein product: CASSPSNQPQHF.

The rearrangement joins TRBV5-6 to TRBJ2-6; 7 bases agree with TRBD1. The germline V gene has CDR1 SGHDT and CDR2 YYEEEE. CDR3 length: 17 residues. V gave up 4 bases and J gave up 0 bases; unmatched junction bases: 7. CDR3 in amino acids: CASSTPGTDSGANVLTF. In DNA, the CDR3 is TGTGCCAGCAGCACGCCCGGGACAGACTCTGGGGCCAACGTCCTGACTTTC.

The chain links TRBV27 to TRBJ2-1; 9 positions agree with TRBD2. The CDR3 sequence is 15 residues long. Germline V CDR1 and CDR2: MNHEY, SMNVEV (reference sequence). With 5 bases clipped from V and 0 bases from J, the junction kept 2 bases outside the gene matches. The CDR3 bases are TGTGCCAGCAGTCTAGCGGGGTACTCCTACAATGAGCAGTTCTTC. It encodes CASSLAGYSYNEQFF.